This T cell receptor beta chain was captured in a study of TIL therapy for anti-PD-1-resistant metastatic lung cancer. This was the immunoSEQ v3 assay. Assay: immunoSEQ multiplex PCR; the TCRdb copy retains only in-frame clones and omits some. The table includes roughly 28,000 clones, approximately 63% detected once. Sample time point: pre-treatment sample, taken before nivolumab and TIL therapy. The tumor samples were excised metastases, mostly pleural nodules or supraclavicular lymph nodes. The length of the CDR3 is 11 residues. CDR1 is SGHAT and CDR2 is FQNNGV in the germline V gene. V shed 4 bases, J shed 9 bases, and the junction held 3 bases outside the gene matches.

V gene TRBV11-2 combines with J gene TRBJ2-7; 7 nucleotides agree with TRBD1. The sequence was collected from a woman aged 30 to 85 with non-small cell lung cancer. This specimen was tumor tissue, taken at baseline. The DNA for the CDR3 is TGTGCCAGCAGCTCCCGGGACAGGCAGTACTTC. Translating it yields CASSSRDRQYF. The whole variable domain, remainder taken from reference TRBV11-2 and TRBJ2-7, is EAGVAQSPRYKIIEKRQSVAFWCNPISGHATLYWYQQILGQGPKLLIQFQNNGVVDDSQLPKDRFSAERLKGVDSTLKIQPAKLEDSAVYLCASSSRDRQYFGPGTRLTVT.